Sequencing of this T cell receptor beta chain was carried out in a study of blood T cells in healthy people across ages. Study-wide findings and caveats: It was the long-lived donors that had more naive CD4+ cells and higher diversity than aged donors. Across samples, TCR beta diversity tracked strongly with naive T cell percentage.

Primers used in a second PCR of about 7 to 12 cycles were a sample-barcoded 5' primer and a J-beta primer mix. In TCRdb, the 5' RACE reads were re-called with MiXCR into one record per CDR3 protein. The sample contains 1.5 million to 2 million distinct CDR3 sequences, 25% to 30% of which appear only once. The CDR3 contains 14 residues. V was pared by 5 bases and J by 3 bases, with 13 bases between. Germline CDR1 and CDR2: SGHRS and YFSETQ. This clonotype has more than one count but fewer than ten. Its antigen is unknown. The sample consisted of blood. The V gene is TRBV5-1, the J gene TRBJ2-3, with D perhaps TRBD2 (6 bases). The sequence derives from a woman in her thirties in good health. The CDR3 loop reads CASRDTSGTDTQYF. Written as DNA, the CDR3 is TGCGCCAGCAGGGATACGAGCGGGACAGATACGCAGTATTTT.